The 32 T cell receptor beta chains given below trace back to one sample, sequenced in a study of blood T cell repertoires in COVID-19. Assay used: immunoSEQ multiplex PCR; TCRdb lists only in-frame clones, some missing. The repertoire consists of more than 85,000 clones, with just under 90% occurring once and the leading ten covering about 1.1%. Sequences were obtained from peripheral blood. The receptors shown here come from a human donor in a cohort sampled during active COVID-19.

This clone has a handful of counts. The chain recombines TRBV19 with TRBJ2-7, with D tentatively TRBD2 (5 bases). Germline CDR1 reads LNHDA; CDR2 reads SQIVND (reference sequence). The CDR3 is 13 amino acids. V lost 6 bases and J 0 bases, leaving 9 bases between the germline ends. As DNA, the CDR3 is TGTGCCAGTAGACCGGGGTTCTCCTACGAGCAGTACTTC. Translating gives CASRPGFSYEQYF.

V gene TRBV7-9 combines with J gene TRBJ1-2, with D unresolved. This CDR3 region has 12 residues. The germline V and J ends were trimmed by 7 bases and 8 bases, with 14 bases remaining between them. Per the germline V gene, CDR1 is SEHNR and CDR2 is FQNEAQ (reference sequence). In DNA form, the CDR3 reads TGTGCCAGCAAGCCAGGAGGGCAAGGCTACACCTTC. Its protein is CASKPGGQGYTF.

V gene TRBV7-9 combines with J gene TRBJ1-5; 10 positions agree with TRBD1. V was pared by 0 bases and J by 6 bases, with 2 bases of the junction left unmatched. CDR3 size: 15 residues. From germline, CDR1 is SEHNR and CDR2 FQNEAQ (reference sequence). The CDR3 here is CASSLAGQGFQPQHF. CDR3 DNA sequence: TGTGCCAGCAGCTTAGCGGGACAGGGGTTTCAGCCCCAGCATTTT.

The CDR3 loop is CASSLGQGMNTEAFF. CDR3 DNA: TGTGCCAGCAGCTTAGGACAGGGAATGAACACTGAAGCTTTCTTT. This chain connects TRBV7-2 to TRBJ1-1; 7 bases are shared with TRBD1. CDR1 and CDR2 (germline): SGHTA, FQGNSA. The CDR3 has 15 residues. V was clipped by 1 base and J by 0 bases; unmatched bases: 2.

This chain links TRBV6-5 with TRBJ1-2; the match to TRBD1 covers 7 bases. The CDR3 loop spans 12 amino acids. V was pared by 5 bases and J by 8 bases, with 5 bases of the junction left unmatched. Germline V gene sequence: CDR1 MNHEY, CDR2 SVGAGI. CDR3 in DNA: TGTGCCAGCAGTACACAGGGGAACGGCTACACCTTC. Translated: CASSTQGNGYTF.

The chain recombines TRBV5-1 with TRBJ2-3, with a weak D call TRBD1 (5 bases). This CDR3 is 13 amino acids long. Germline CDR1 is SGHRS and CDR2 is YFSETQ. The V end lost 5 bases, the J end lost 2 bases, and 9 bases lay between the germline ends. CDR3 nucleotides: TGCGCCAGCAGACAGGACCTCACAGATACGCAGTATTTT. It is translated as CASRQDLTDTQYF.

The chain employs TRBV6-5 and TRBJ2-3; D is perhaps TRBD1 (5 bases). This CDR3 is built from 16 residues. Trimming pared 3 bases from V and 10 bases from J, leaving 23 bases between. The germline CDR1 and CDR2 sequences are MNHEY and SVGAGI. The CDR3 region has the DNA TGTGCCAGCAGTTATAGAACCCCCCCTAATATAGGGGCGCAGTATTTT. Encoded protein: CASSYRTPPNIGAQYF.

The rearrangement uses TRBV7-8 and TRBJ1-5; no firm D call. Germline-derived CDR1 and CDR2 are SGHVS and FQNEAQ. This CDR3 has 12 residues. The ends were cut back, 2 bases at V and 7 bases at J, with 6 bases in the middle. The CDR3 spells CASSLTLQPQHF. CDR3 in DNA: TGTGCCAGCAGCTTAACATTACAGCCCCAGCATTTT.

This clone has a handful of counts. The rearrangement joins TRBV2 to TRBJ2-7; weak D call: TRBD2 (6 bases). This CDR3 is 12 amino acids long. Germline CDR1 SNHLY, CDR2 FYNNEI. The V end was cut by 8 bases, the J end by 0 bases, with 8 bases between. CDR3 nucleotides: TGTGCCAGCCGGGACTTCTCCTACGAGCAGTACTTC. It codes for CASRDFSYEQYF.

The rearrangement links TRBV5-8 to TRBJ2-7; D might be TRBD1 (6 bases). V gave up 4 bases and J gave up 2 bases, with 16 bases separating them. There are 15 residues in the CDR3. Per germline, CDR1 SGHTS and CDR2 YDEGEE. The CDR3, as DNA: TGTGCCAGCAGCCAAGACAGGAGCCTCACCTACGAGCAGTACTTC. Encoded protein: CASSQDRSLTYEQYF.

This sequence joins TRBV19 and TRBJ2-1; 11 nucleotides agree with TRBD2. V shed 5 bases and J 0 bases; nucleotides not matched to a gene: 9. The CDR3 spans 18 residues. Looked up from germline, CDR1 is LNHDA and CDR2 is SQIVND (reference sequence). CDR3 loop: CASSGGTSGAGSYNEQFF. CDR3 in DNA: TGTGCCAGTAGTGGAGGGACTAGCGGAGCTGGCTCCTACAATGAGCAGTTCTTC.

The genes are TRBV5-1 and TRBJ2-5; 8 nucleotides agree with TRBD1. Germline V CDR1 and CDR2: SGHRS, YFSETQ. This CDR3 has 16 residues. Trimming at V came to 1 base and at J to 2 bases, leaving 7 bases not matched to a gene. For the CDR3, the DNA is TGCGCCAGCAGCTTGCTCGGACAGGGCGGTCAAGAGACCCAGTACTTC. It encodes CASSLLGQGGQETQYF.

This clone was counted once. The rearrangement links TRBV19 to TRBJ1-5, with D possibly TRBD1 on 5 matching bases. Trimming took off 2 bases at V and 1 base at J, with 18 bases between the two ends. The V gene's germline CDR1 is LNHDA and CDR2 SQIVND (reference sequence). This CDR3 has 18 amino acids. CDR3 sequence: CASSISAGRFWSNQPQHF. Here the CDR3 DNA reads TGTGCCAGTAGTATATCGGCAGGGCGGTTTTGGAGCAATCAGCCCCAGCATTTT.

The chain combines TRBV11-3 with TRBJ2-7, with D tentatively TRBD2 (5 bases). The CDR3 contains 12 residues. The V and J ends lost 5 bases and 7 bases respectively, with 12 bases between them. Germline CDR1 and CDR2: SGHNT and YENEEA. Here the CDR3 reads CASSAFSGEQYF. The CDR3 DNA sequence: TGTGCCAGCAGCGCATTCTCGGGAGAGCAGTACTTC.

The chain carries TRBV6-5 and TRBJ1-1, with D uncertain. This CDR3 contains 13 residues. The germline V gene has CDR1 MNHEY and CDR2 SVGAGI. V lost 7 bases and J 3 bases, leaving 12 bases between the germline ends. The CDR3 is CASNRGPDTEAFF. CDR3 DNA: TGTGCCAGCAACCGGGGTCCCGACACTGAAGCTTTCTTT.

The chain employs TRBV5-5 and TRBJ2-4; TRBD1 aligns across 9 bases. The CDR3 loop spans 15 amino acids. The germline V gene encodes CDR1 SGHKS and CDR2 YYEKEE (reference sequence). Losses at the gene ends were 4 bases for V and 7 bases for J; bases not matched to a gene: 9. The CDR3, as DNA: TGTGCCAGCAGCCTGTATCCCGGGACAGGGAACATTCAGTACTTC. Protein sequence: CASSLYPGTGNIQYF.

The chain employs TRBV19 and TRBJ2-3; 8 positions match TRBD2. The ends lost 8 bases at V and 2 bases at J; junction bases unmatched: 6. CDR1 is LNHDA, CDR2 SQIVND, per germline (reference sequence). The CDR3 is 14 amino acids. CDR3 in amino acids: CASDGGGPTDTQYF. As DNA, the CDR3 is TGTGCCAGTGATGGCGGGGGGCCCACAGATACGCAGTATTTT.

This rearrangement joins TRBV9 to TRBJ2-4; 10 bases are a match to TRBD1. V gave up 0 bases and J gave up 5 bases; unmatched junction bases: 8. CDR1 SGDLS and CDR2 YYNGEE come from the germline V gene. There are 17 residues in the CDR3. CDR3 amino acids: CASSVGWTGGVQNIQYF. As DNA, the CDR3 is TGTGCCAGCAGCGTAGGTTGGACAGGGGGAGTCCAAAACATTCAGTACTTC. Full variable domain (rest looked up from reference TRBV9 and TRBJ2-4): DSGVTQTPKHLITATGQRVTLRCSPRSGDLSVYWYQQSLDQGLQFLIQYYNGEERAKGNILERFSAQQFPDLHSELNLSSLELGDSALYFCASSVGWTGGVQNIQYFGAGTRLSVL.

This clone was recorded once. The chain carries TRBV3-1 (or the pseudogene TRBV3-2) and TRBJ2-4, with a tentative D call TRBD1 (6 bases). Trimming left V 1 base short and J 0 bases short, with 16 bases between. This CDR3 region has 18 residues. Germline CDR1 is LGHDT and CDR2 is YNNKEL (reference sequence). This chain's CDR3 is CASSQGGHLLLAKNIQYF. CDR3 bases: TGTGCCAGCAGCCAAGGGGGACACTTACTACTAGCCAAAAACATTCAGTACTTC.

The V gene is TRBV19, the J gene TRBJ2-1; 9 bases map to TRBD2. The V segment lost 6 bases and the J segment 2 bases; nucleotides outside the gene matches: 2. Germline lookup yields CDR1 LNHDA and CDR2 SQIVND (reference sequence). The CDR3 length is 14 residues. The CDR3 loop is CASRRTSAYNEQFF. CDR3 sequence (DNA): TGTGCCAGTAGGAGGACTAGCGCCTACAATGAGCAGTTCTTC.

The chain recombines TRBV2 with TRBJ2-4; no firm D call. Germline lookup yields CDR1 SNHLY and CDR2 FYNNEI. Between the trimmed V and J ends, which lost 6 bases and 13 bases, there was a span of 13 bases. The CDR3 is 11 residues long. The CDR3 loop reads CASRLNGFQYF. The CDR3 bases are TGTGCCAGCAGACTTAACGGGTTCCAGTACTTC. The full variable domain, its missing parts supplied by reference TRBV2 and TRBJ2-4, is EPEVTQTPSHQVTQMGQEVILRCVPISNHLYFYWYRQILGQKVEFLVSFYNNEISEKSEIFDDQFSVERPDGSNFTLKIRSTKLEDSAMYFCASRLNGFQYFGAGTRLSVL.

The rearrangement uses TRBV7-9 and TRBJ1-4; 7 nucleotides align to TRBD1. In germline, CDR1 is SEHNR, CDR2 FQNEAQ (reference sequence). Trimming removed 5 bases from V and 7 bases from J; junction bases left unmatched: 7. The CDR3 is 14 amino acids. CDR3 in amino acids: CASSLQGWAEKLFF. The CDR3 DNA reads as TGTGCCAGCAGCCTACAGGGGTGGGCTGAAAAACTGTTTTTT.

This clone has only a few counts. The genes are TRBV2 and TRBJ2-7; 8 positions match TRBD1. Germline assignment: CDR1 SNHLY and CDR2 FYNNEI. The length of the CDR3 is 14 residues. V was clipped by 4 bases and J by 7 bases; unmatched bases: 9. CDR3: CASSAGTGPFEQYF. The DNA of the CDR3 is TGTGCCAGCAGTGCCGGGACAGGACCTTTTGAGCAGTACTTC. The full variable domain, in which reference TRBV2 and TRBJ2-7 provide the parts outside the CDR3, is EPEVTQTPSHQVTQMGQEVILRCVPISNHLYFYWYRQILGQKVEFLVSFYNNEISEKSEIFDDQFSVERPDGSNFTLKIRSTKLEDSAMYFCASSAGTGPFEQYFGPGTRLTVT.

The chain has TRBV6-5 and TRBJ1-4, with TRBD1 matching 9 bases. V was pared by 8 bases and J by 7 bases, with 11 bases of the junction left unmatched. The CDR3 loop spans 15 amino acids. Germline loops: CDR1 MNHEY, CDR2 SVGAGI. CDR3 in DNA: TGTGCCAGCCGGGCCACAGGGGGCGTCACTGAAAAACTGTTTTTT. Translating gives CASRATGGVTEKLFF.

This chain joins TRBV19 and TRBJ2-2; 10 bases fit TRBD1. The V segment lost 3 bases and the J segment 8 bases; nucleotides outside the gene matches: 9. Germline CDR1 LNHDA, CDR2 SQIVND (reference sequence). This CDR3 is 16 amino acids long. The chain's CDR3 is CASSMPKGTGVGELFF. CDR3 DNA sequence: TGTGCCAGTAGTATGCCGAAAGGGACAGGGGTTGGGGAGCTGTTTTTT.

The chain couples TRBV7-3 to TRBJ1-5; D not certain. Germline CDR1 reads SGHTA; CDR2 reads FQGTGA. The V end lost 5 bases, the J end lost 5 bases, and 10 bases lay between the germline ends. This CDR3 has 13 amino acids. The CDR3 region has the DNA TGTGCCAGCAGCCCCAATGCAGATCAGCCCCAGCATTTT. Its protein is CASSPNADQPQHF.

The CDR3 spells CASSSRTSGSVYTGELFF. The CDR3 nucleotides are TGTGCCAGTAGTTCTCGGACTAGCGGGAGTGTGTACACCGGGGAGCTGTTTTTT. The chain recombines TRBV19 with TRBJ2-2, with 13 bases aligning to TRBD2. Germline CDR1 LNHDA, CDR2 SQIVND (reference sequence). Trimming at V came to 5 bases and at J to 3 bases, leaving 9 bases not matched to a gene. CDR3 length: 18 residues.

In its sample, this clone was seen a few times. The chain joins TRBV2 to TRBJ2-4; TRBD2 aligns across 12 bases. The length of the CDR3 is 15 residues. Germline values: CDR1 SNHLY, CDR2 FYNNEI. V lost 6 bases, J lost 5 bases, and 5 bases stayed unmatched. The CDR3 region has the DNA TGTGCCAGCAGGGCGACTAGCGGGGGACAAAACATTCAGTACTTC. It specifies CASRATSGGQNIQYF. Looking up the rest from reference TRBV2 and TRBJ2-4 gives the full variable domain: EPEVTQTPSHQVTQMGQEVILRCVPISNHLYFYWYRQILGQKVEFLVSFYNNEISEKSEIFDDQFSVERPDGSNFTLKIRSTKLEDSAMYFCASRATSGGQNIQYFGAGTRLSVL.

The CDR3 region is CASSRGPIRGNQPQHF. CDR3 coding DNA: TGTGCCAGCTCACGGGGCCCGATTCGGGGCAATCAGCCCCAGCATTTT. The genes are TRBV18 and TRBJ1-5; D might be TRBD1 (5 bases). The CDR3 sequence is 16 residues long. Germline CDR1 is KGHSH and CDR2 is LQKENI. V dropped 4 bases and J dropped 2 bases, with 15 bases sitting between them. Based on the CDR3 plus reference TRBV18 and TRBJ1-5, the full variable domain is NAGVMQNPRHLVRRRGQEARLRCSPMKGHSHVYWYRQLPEEGLKFMVYLQKENIIDESGMPKERFSAEFPKEGPSILRIQQVVRGDSAAYFCASSRGPIRGNQPQHFGDGTRLSIL.

In nucleotides, the CDR3 is TGTGCCAGCAGCTTAGGAAGTGACGGGGGGCCCTCAGATACGCAGTATTTT. It specifies CASSLGSDGGPSDTQYF. V usage is TRBV7-8 and J usage is TRBJ2-3; tentatively, D is TRBD2 (7 bases). V lost 1 base to trimming and J lost 4 bases, with 18 bases between them. This CDR3 comprises 17 residues. CDR1 and CDR2 from the germline V gene are SGHVS and FQNEAQ. Combining the CDR3 with reference TRBV7-8 and TRBJ2-3 gives the whole variable domain GAGVSQSPRYKVAKRGQDVALRCDPISGHVSLFWYQQALGQGPEFLTYFQNEAQLDKSGLPSDRFFAERPEGSVSTLKIQRTQQEDSAVYLCASSLGSDGGPSDTQYFGPGTRLTVL.

This rearrangement joins TRBV4-3 to TRBJ2-6; TRBD2 matches at 8 bases. Germline values: CDR1 LGHNA, CDR2 YSLEER. V lost 0 bases and J lost 0; bases outside the gene matches: 16. The CDR3 has 22 residues. The CDR3 spells CASSQDSGARRGSRSGANVLTF. DNA for the CDR3: TGCGCCAGCAGCCAAGATAGCGGGGCGCGGAGGGGGTCCCGCTCTGGGGCCAACGTCCTGACTTTC.

This chain connects TRBV7-9 to TRBJ1-2, with no clear D. The length of the CDR3 is 15 residues. Trimming removed 5 bases at V and 4 bases at J, with 17 bases between. CDR1 and CDR2 from the germline V gene are SEHNR and FQNEAQ (reference sequence). CDR3 region: CASSPTGLGSYGYTF. The CDR3 region has the DNA TGTGCCAGCAGCCCAACGGGGTTAGGGAGCTATGGCTACACCTTC.